Below are 8 T cell receptor beta chains sequenced from a single sample in a study of T cell repertoires in cytomegalovirus infection. These receptors' targets are unknown. TCRdb re-analysed the reads in MiXCR, keeping a single row per CDR3 protein. The sample holds about 740,000 distinct CDR3 sequences, around a third seen once. The sample here was cultured PBMCs, taken from culture after CMV antigen stimulation. These TCRs come from a human donor in good health (CMV status not recorded). Some clones in this sample may be carry-over from other donors' samples.

The chain couples TRBV12-3 or TRBV12-4 to TRBJ2-7; D unclear. Trimming took 4 bases from V and 0 from J, leaving 7 bases between them. The CDR3 totals 13 residues. The CDR3 region has the DNA TGTGCCAGCAGTTCCGCCGACTCCTACGAGCAGTACTTC. As protein: CASSSADSYEQYF.

This clonotype came up many times. The J gene is TRBJ1-1, the V gene TRBV7-2; D is undetermined. The CDR3 consists of 14 residues. Germline values: CDR1 SGHTA, CDR2 FQGNSA. The ends were cut back, 1 base at V and 0 bases at J, with 6 bases in the middle. The CDR3 is CASSLERMNTEAFF. The CDR3 region has the DNA TGTGCCAGCAGCTTAGAACGGATGAACACTGAAGCTTTCTTT. Full variable domain (outside the CDR3, taken from reference TRBV7-2 and TRBJ1-1): GAGVSQSPSNKVTEKGKDVELRCDPISGHTALYWYRQSLGQGLEFLIYFQGNSAPDKSGLPSDRFSAERTGGSVSTLTIQRTQQEDSAVYLCASSLERMNTEAFFGQGTRLTVV.

This clonotype was recorded a few times. This chain joins TRBV6-2 or TRBV6-3 and TRBJ1-5; D may be TRBD1 (5 bases). The CDR3 sequence is 17 residues long. Germline CDR1 and CDR2: MNHEY and SVGEGT. V was pared by 2 bases and J by 6 bases, with 20 bases between. Here the CDR3 DNA reads TGTGCCAGCAGTTACAACCCAGGGACCAACGGGGTTCAGCCCCAGCATTTT. Its translation: CASSYNPGTNGVQPQHF.

This clonotype came up a few times. CDR3 bases: TGTGCCACCCGGAGCGGCACAGATACGCAGTATTTT. This codes for CATRSGTDTQYF. The rearrangement links TRBV11-2 to TRBJ2-3; D call uncertain. V gave up 10 bases and J gave up 1 base, with 9 bases separating them. Per germline, CDR1 SGHAT and CDR2 FQNNGV. There are 12 residues in the CDR3.

This clonotype has more than one count but fewer than ten. This sequence joins TRBV6-6 and TRBJ1-4; no reliable D call. Germline values: CDR1 MNHNY, CDR2 SVGAGI (reference sequence). The ends were cut back, 0 bases at V and 6 bases at J, with 11 bases in the middle. The CDR3 loop spans 15 amino acids. The CDR3 nucleotides are TGTGCCAGCAGTTACTCGGGCAGCCCAGATGAAAAACTGTTTTTT. It is translated as CASSYSGSPDEKLFF.

V is TRBV4-1 and J is TRBJ2-3; no clear D. Germline V lookup: CDR1 MGHRA, CDR2 YSYEKL. This CDR3 is built from 17 residues. V dropped 0 bases and J dropped 0 bases, with 13 bases sitting between them. The CDR3 region is CASSQESPVTSTDTQYF. The CDR3 nucleotides read TGCGCCAGCAGCCAAGAAAGTCCAGTGACTAGCACAGATACGCAGTATTTT.

This clonotype was counted only a few times. The chain is built from TRBV10-3 and TRBJ1-2, with D unclear. Germline CDR1 reads ENHRY; CDR2 reads SYGVKD. The CDR3 consists of 12 residues. V lost 6 bases and J lost 9, with 14 bases in between. CDR3 amino acids: CAISDGPNRYTF. The CDR3 DNA is TGTGCCATCAGCGACGGTCCAAACCGCTACACCTTC.

The V gene is TRBV12-5, the J gene TRBJ2-5; D possibly corresponds to TRBD1 (6 bases). The CDR3 has 14 residues. V was cut by 7 bases and J by 5 bases, with 17 bases left in between. Germline-derived CDR1 and CDR2 are LGHNT and FRNRAP. The CDR3 DNA reads TGTGCTAGTGCGGGCACAGGGTCGGGGGAGACCCAGTACTTC. Its translation is CASAGTGSGETQYF.